The clone carrying this TCR beta chain appeared a few times. Antigen: not known. These data are taken from a study of cytomegalovirus exposure and HLA in healthy donors. Regarding the study as a whole: Earlier analysis yielded a pattern in which most TCR beta V segments were productive about 90% or about 30% of the time. There were fewer than 200 TCR beta chains listed as cytomegalovirus-associated. Reported performance of the classifier showed diagnosis of cytomegalovirus status with high specificity and sensitivity.

The V end was cut by 7 bases, the J end by 3 bases, with 12 bases between. The CDR3 is 13 residues long. Per the germline V gene, CDR1 is MNHNS and CDR2 is SASEGT. Healthy bone marrow donors made up the cohort. The PCR had 60 Vbeta and 13 Jbeta primers. Assay: immunoSEQ multiplex PCR; the TCRdb copy retains only in-frame clones and omits some. In the table there are approximately 82,000 clones, 74% of which are singletons. The specimen was PBMCs. The receptor was derived from a woman between 50 and 59 years old in good health and CMV-seropositive. The chain is built from TRBV6-1 and TRBJ2-5, with TRBD2 as a possible D gene (6 bases). The CDR3 coding sequence is TGTGCCAGCACCCGGGACTCAAAAGAGACCCAGTACTTC. Translation gives CASTRDSKETQYF.